This T cell receptor (beta chain) was obtained from a study of CD8 T cells in cerebrospinal fluid in Alzheimer's disease (dated by TCRdb to about 2020). For the study in its entirety: The study assessed CSF T cell clonal expansion with two single-cell approaches: plate-based nested PCR sequencing and droplet-based sequencing. This study tested whether clonally expanded T cells could be found in cerebrospinal fluid from healthy elderly individuals and from patients with neurodegenerative disease. In the droplet-based CSF analysis comparing patients with controls, some ten healthy controls (10,876 cells) and some ten patients with MCI or Alzheimer's disease (approximately 10,000 cells) were included. CSF gene-expression analysis, which included Parkinson's disease patients, covered 20 to 30 samples in total. The paper as a whole reports these results and caveats: The EBV-specific clones were neither the most highly expanded clones nor enriched among patients. The overall clonality comparison included only samples with detectable clones (11 healthy, 5 MCI, 5 AD, 6 PD). The authors warned that finding EBV-specific TCRs in CSF does not prove a causal connection between EBV and Alzheimer's disease. When data were pooled, most of the 6 Alzheimer's patients but only 1 of 10 healthy subjects had a highly expanded clone, defined as at least 3% of TCRs. Compared with controls, patients with MCI or Alzheimer's disease had a higher percentage of their CSF TCRs made up by the single largest clone.

The library was generated by 10x single-cell sequencing. CSF cells were profiled with 10X Genomics single-cell V(D)J and 5' gene-expression libraries. An Illumina NextSeq550 was used to sequence the CSF single-cell TCR libraries. Under the source paper's analysis protocol: V(D)J reads were aligned to the vdj-GRCh38 alts ensemble 2.0.0 reference and processed with the Cell Ranger vdj pipeline. Clonotypes were defined as cell barcodes sharing the same set of productive CDR3 nucleotide sequences. To link clonality with transcriptional profiles, clonotype information was added to the Seurat v3.0 gene-expression metadata. Any CSF cell with more than 1,800 genes, more than 7,500 UMIs or more than 10% mitochondrial reads was excluded. To identify TCRs with known antigen specificity, CDR3-beta sequences were compared against VDJdb. The network analysis of clone sharing was performed with the R package qgraph and was limited to TCRs that had complete alpha and beta chains. Reprocessed by TCRdb, the reads give a single entry per CDR3 protein sequence, without DNA. What appears here as the V and J calls and clone size reflects TCRdb's work, not the paper's. The sample table on file contains over 1,400 distinct CDR3 sequences. Clones ranked in the top ten supply approximately 5.7% of the sample.

The CDR3 covers 17 residues, taking in both the cysteine and the phenylalanine. No DNA accompanies this entry. CDR1 and CDR2 (SNHLY, FYNNEI) derive from the germline V gene. This clonotype is medium-sized (0.01 to 0.1%) by its frequency; no count is available. The clone's antigen remains unknown. Acute infectious disease was absent in all participants, and all participants were in good physical condition. Neurodegeneration in patients was confirmed using biomarkers including neurofilament, amyloid-beta and tau. For droplet-based sequencing, live CSF cells were sorted using a live/dead marker. CSF was obtained by lumbar puncture, and immune cells were pelleted by centrifugation at 300g. Each CSF sample was examined for red blood cells, and any sample with blood contamination was excluded. CSF cells were cryopreserved in freezing medium, frozen overnight at -80 degrees C, and subsequently stored in liquid nitrogen. Before analysis, CSF samples had been stored for less than seven months.

This chain is built from TRBV2 and TRBJ1-5; the D call from TCRdb, TRBD1, cannot be confirmed without DNA. The TCR was taken from a human donor with Alzheimer's disease. The sample comprised cerebrospinal fluid. CDR3 protein: CASSGSGGAGRNQPQHF. Where the CDR3 stops, the reference TRBV2 and TRBJ1-5 genes take over; the full variable domain is EPEVTQTPSHQVTQMGQEVILRCVPISNHLYFYWYRQILGQKVEFLVSFYNNEISEKSEIFDDQFSVERPDGSNFTLKIRSTKLEDSAMYFCASSGSGGAGRNQPQHFGDGTRLSIL.